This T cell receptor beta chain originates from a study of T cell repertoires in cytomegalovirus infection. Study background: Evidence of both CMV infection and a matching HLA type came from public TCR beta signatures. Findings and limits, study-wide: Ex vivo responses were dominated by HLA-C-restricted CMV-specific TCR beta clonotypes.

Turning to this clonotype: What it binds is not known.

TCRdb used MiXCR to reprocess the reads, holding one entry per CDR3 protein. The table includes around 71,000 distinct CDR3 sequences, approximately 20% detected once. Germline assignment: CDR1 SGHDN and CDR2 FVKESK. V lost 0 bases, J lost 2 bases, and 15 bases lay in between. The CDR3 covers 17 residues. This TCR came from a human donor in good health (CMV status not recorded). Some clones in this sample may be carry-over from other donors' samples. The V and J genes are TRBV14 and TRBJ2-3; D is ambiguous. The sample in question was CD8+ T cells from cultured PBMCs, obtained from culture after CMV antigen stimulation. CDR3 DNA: TGTGCCAGCAGCCAAGATCCCTGGGTCGACCCCACAGATACGCAGTATTTT. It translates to CASSQDPWVDPTDTQYF. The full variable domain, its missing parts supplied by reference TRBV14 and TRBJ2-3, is EAGVTQFPSHSVIEKGQTVTLRCDPISGHDNLYWYRRVMGKEIKFLLHFVKESKQDESGMPNNRFLAERTGGTYSTLKVQPAELEDSGVYFCASSQDPWVDPTDTQYFGPGTRLTVL.